A selection of T cell receptor beta chains follows, all from one sample in a study of human T cells and chemical hapten exposure. MiXCR, run by TCRdb on the RACE reads, gives a single entry per CDR3 protein. Of about 69,000 distinct CDR3 sequences in the sample, 10% were seen once. The starting material was whole blood, obtained in connection with sensitization to the hapten diphenylcyclopropenone (DPC). The receptors were sampled from a woman between 50 and 59 years old with alopecia areata. Some clones in this sample may be carry-over from other donors' samples. Both conserved end residues are trimmed from each CDR3. The order of the fields is V gene, J gene, clone size, CDR3 protein. Rows give clone size only sometimes, using once, few, many, or a class for an expanded clone.

TRBV20-1,TRBJ1-5,few,SAKTGGTNQPQH
TRBV29-1,TRBJ1-2,many,SVRPRQGAGYT
TRBV29-1,TRBJ2-7,few,SVEGAAGTTSYEQY
TRBV29-1,TRBJ1-1,once,SVLVLNTEAF
TRBV18,TRBJ2-7,few,ASSPPASFEQY
TRBV29-1,TRBJ1-1,many,SSLDRLNTEAF
TRBV20-1,TRBJ2-1,NA,SASRPIGQGFF
TRBV20-1,TRBJ2-3,NA,SAQGLAGETDTQY
TRBV29-1,TRBJ2-1,many,SVKRGTGGLVRSYNEQF
TRBV7-6,TRBJ1-4,many,ASSGDGQNHEKLF
TRBV18,TRBJ2-7,few,ASSPSSGRSEQY
TRBV12-3/TRBV12-4,TRBJ2-1,few,ASSLGGSEQF
TRBV3-1,TRBJ1-1,few,ASSQESLLAGPRENTEAF
TRBV7-2,TRBJ2-1,few,ASRGGYNEQF
TRBV7-2,TRBJ2-7,many,ASSSTGEGEQY
TRBV6-5,TRBJ2-7,few,ASGMGERYEQY
TRBV6-6,TRBJ2-2,many,ASSVLRPEAPGELF
TRBV7-9,TRBJ2-2,many,ASSLEVVRELTGELF
TRBV19,TRBJ2-2,many,ASSMEPQGRELF
TRBV2,TRBJ1-2,few,ASTGWQGIYGYT
TRBV24-1,TRBJ2-5,many,ATSESRDGQETQY
TRBV7-6,TRBJ2-5,many,ASSPGTAQETQY
TRBV2,TRBJ2-1,NA,ASNLKNEQF
TRBV12-3/TRBV12-4,TRBJ2-7,few,ASTHRGSGYEQY
TRBV20-1,TRBJ2-3,NA,SAPDSLFTDTQY
TRBV9,TRBJ1-1,many,ASSSRTGEAF
TRBV20-1,TRBJ1-6,medium-sized,SARSSYNSPLH
TRBV7-9,TRBJ1-4,many,ASSPKKWGLGSTNEKLF
TRBV27,TRBJ1-5,NA,ASSLVKEQPQH
TRBV7-9,TRBJ1-2,NA,ASSLPGADGYT
TRBV7-9,TRBJ1-1,many,ASTGTGGNKKAF
TRBV5-4,TRBJ2-7,few,ASSLDRGHEQY
TRBV19,TRBJ1-1,NA,ASSMLSGQGRTEAF
TRBV18,TRBJ1-1,many,ASYSKTGGNTEAF
TRBV11-3,TRBJ2-1,many,ASSLGGPNEQF
TRBV20-1,TRBJ2-7,few,SARVPGRIYEQY
TRBV7-6,TRBJ2-3,NA,ASSPGLGDTQY
TRBV29-1,TRBJ1-2,NA,SVSPGQNYGYT
TRBV5-1,TRBJ2-5,many,ASSLAPTTSGRETQY
TRBV19,TRBJ2-7,many,ASSTGHNHYEQY
TRBV10-3,TRBJ2-1,NA,AISGSGLENEQF